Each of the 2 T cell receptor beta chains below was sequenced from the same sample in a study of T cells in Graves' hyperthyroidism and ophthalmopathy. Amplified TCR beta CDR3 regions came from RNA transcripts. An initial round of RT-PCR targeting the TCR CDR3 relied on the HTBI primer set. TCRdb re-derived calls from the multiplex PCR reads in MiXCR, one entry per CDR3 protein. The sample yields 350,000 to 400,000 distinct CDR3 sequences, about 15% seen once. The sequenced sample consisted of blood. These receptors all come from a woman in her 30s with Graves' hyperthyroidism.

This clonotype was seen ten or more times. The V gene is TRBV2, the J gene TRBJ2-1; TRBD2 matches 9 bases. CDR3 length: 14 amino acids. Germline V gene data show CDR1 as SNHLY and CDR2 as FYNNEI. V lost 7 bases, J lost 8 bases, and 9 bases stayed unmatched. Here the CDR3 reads CASMEGTSSDEQFF. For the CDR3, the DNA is TGTGCCAGCATGGAGGGGACTAGCAGCGATGAGCAGTTCTTC.

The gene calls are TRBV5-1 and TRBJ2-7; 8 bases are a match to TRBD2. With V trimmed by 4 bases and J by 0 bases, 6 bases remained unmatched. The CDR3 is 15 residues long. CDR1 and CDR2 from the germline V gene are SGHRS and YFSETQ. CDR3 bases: TGCGCCAGCAGCCCCGTAGCGGGAAGCTCCTACGAGCAGTACTTC. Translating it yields CASSPVAGSSYEQYF. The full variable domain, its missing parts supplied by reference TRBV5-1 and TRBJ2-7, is KAGVTQTPRYLIKTRGQQVTLSCSPISGHRSVSWYQQTPGQGLQFLFEYFSETQRNKGNFPGRFSGRQFSNSRSEMNVSTLELGDSALYLCASSPVAGSSYEQYFGPGTRLTVT.